This passage covers 17 T cell receptor beta chains from one sample sequenced in a study of blood T cell repertoires in COVID-19. Here immunoSEQ multiplex PCR was the method, and the copy in TCRdb shows in-frame clones only, minus some. The sample lists almost 400,000 clones; around 87% were seen once. Specimen: peripheral blood. The receptors were gathered from a woman aged 60 to 75 with COVID-19, enrolled during active disease.

This sequence joins TRBV6-6 and TRBJ1-2; no clear D. This CDR3 has 13 residues. V shed 8 bases and J shed 0 bases, with 10 bases lying between them. Germline CDR1 is MNHNY and CDR2 is SVGAGI (reference sequence). The CDR3 region has the DNA TGTGCCAGCGTGAGGGATTCTAACTATGGCTACACCTTC. Amino acid sequence: CASVRDSNYGYTF.

The V and J genes are TRBV6-5 and TRBJ1-1; TRBD1 aligns across 10 bases. With V trimmed by 2 bases and J by 5 bases, 8 bases remained unmatched. Germline V CDR1 and CDR2: MNHEY, SVGAGI. The CDR3 spans 16 residues. In DNA form, the CDR3 reads TGTGCCAGCAGTTACCGGGGGGACAGGGGAAGTACTGAAGCTTTCTTT. Translation gives CASSYRGDRGSTEAFF.

This clone was found many times. This chain links TRBV6-6 with TRBJ2-7; 9 bases are a match to TRBD2. V lost 5 bases to trimming and J lost 4 bases; unmatched junction nucleotides: 9. The CDR3 loop spans 15 amino acids. CDR1 and CDR2 (germline): MNHNY, SVGAGI (reference sequence). The CDR3 region is CASSPGALAGYEQYF. The CDR3, as DNA: TGTGCCAGCAGTCCCGGGGCGCTAGCGGGGTACGAGCAGTACTTC.

This clone was seen a handful of times. The gene calls are TRBV25-1 and TRBJ1-1; 10 bases map to TRBD1. The CDR3 is 15 residues long. Unmatched junction bases numbered 7, after V lost 4 bases and J lost 5 bases. From germline, CDR1 is MGHDK and CDR2 SYGVNS. This CDR3 is CASSGLGQGSTEAFF. The CDR3 coding sequence is TGTGCCAGCAGTGGCCTGGGACAGGGGTCTACTGAAGCTTTCTTT.

The chain recombines TRBV5-1 with TRBJ2-3, with 8 bases identical to TRBD2. This CDR3 contains 17 residues. Germline V gene data show CDR1 as SGHRS and CDR2 as YFSETQ. J lost 4 bases, V lost 3 bases, and 13 bases had no gene match. The CDR3 bases are TGCGCCAGCAGCTCCCCAGTCGGGCGGGGGGTTTCAGATACGCAGTATTTT. This gives the protein CASSSPVGRGVSDTQYF.

The rearrangement joins TRBV15 to TRBJ1-2; maybe TRBD1 (5 bases). The germline V gene has CDR1 LNHNV and CDR2 YYDKDF (reference sequence). This CDR3 has 14 residues. Trimming pared 0 bases from V and 6 bases from J, leaving 11 bases between. The CDR3 DNA reads as TGTGCCACCAGCAGAGAGAACAGGAGAGATGGCTACACCTTC. This sequence encodes CATSRENRRDGYTF.

The genes are TRBV9 and TRBJ1-6; unclear D gene. This CDR3 is built from 13 residues. The V end lost 1 base, the J end lost 10 bases, and 9 bases lay between the germline ends. Per germline, CDR1 SGDLS and CDR2 YYNGEE. Here the CDR3 DNA reads TGTGCCAGCAGCGTAACGCGGGAATCACCCCTCCACTTT. This translates into CASSVTRESPLHF.

In DNA form, the CDR3 reads TGCAGTGCTAGTCCATTAGGCGGGTCGGACTATGGCTACACCTTC. As protein: CSASPLGGSDYGYTF. V usage is TRBV20-1 and J usage is TRBJ1-2; D is unclear. V was clipped by 3 bases and J by 3 bases, with 17 bases between them. This CDR3 comprises 15 residues. From germline, CDR1 is DFQATT and CDR2 SNEGSKA (reference sequence).

The chain recombines TRBV5-1 with TRBJ1-3, with 11 bases lining up with TRBD1. The CDR3 spans 16 residues. V trimming: 3 bases; J trimming: 2 bases; junction bases outside the gene matches: 4. CDR1 SGHRS and CDR2 YFSETQ come from the germline V gene. CDR3 coding DNA: TGCGCCAGCAGCTCCCGGGGACAGGGGGCTGGAAACACCATATATTTT. Translated: CASSSRGQGAGNTIYF.

The chain combines TRBV5-4 with TRBJ2-2, with D possibly TRBD1 on 6 matching bases. V lost 4 bases to trimming and J lost 7 bases, with 14 bases between them. In germline, CDR1 is SGHNT, CDR2 YYREEE (reference sequence). The CDR3 totals 14 residues. The CDR3 is CASSQRTDSGELFF. CDR3 nucleotides: TGTGCCAGCAGCCAGCGGACAGACAGCGGGGAGCTGTTTTTT.

V is TRBV27 and J is TRBJ1-1; TRBD1 aligns across 7 bases. This CDR3 is built from 15 residues. Germline CDR1 MNHEY, CDR2 SMNVEV (reference sequence). V dropped 5 bases and J dropped 1; count of bases not matched to a gene: 7. Here the CDR3 DNA reads TGTGCCAGCAGTAGAGACAGGGTGAAGAACACTGAAGCTTTCTTT. This gives the protein CASSRDRVKNTEAFF.

The chain is built from TRBV6-5 and TRBJ2-5; TRBD2 matches at 14 bases. Per germline, CDR1 MNHEY and CDR2 SVGAGI. The V and J ends lost 6 bases and 3 bases, in that order; junction bases with no gene match: 3. The CDR3 loop spans 15 amino acids. CDR3 loop: CASSWTSGGKETQYF. The CDR3 DNA is TGTGCCAGCAGCTGGACTAGCGGGGGGAAAGAGACCCAGTACTTC.

The rearrangement joins TRBV7-9 to TRBJ2-1, with D perhaps matching TRBD2 (6 bases). CDR3 length equals 14 residues. Germline V CDR1 and CDR2: SEHNR, FQNEAQ (reference sequence). Trimming stripped 5 bases from V and 6 bases from J, with 14 bases between. CDR3 sequence reads: CASSRLEWSNEQFF. The CDR3 coding sequence is TGTGCCAGCAGCCGACTAGAGTGGTCCAATGAGCAGTTCTTC.

This chain links TRBV19 with TRBJ2-7; maybe TRBD2 (7 bases). Trimming removed 5 bases at V and 3 bases at J, with 11 bases between. The CDR3 extends over 13 amino acids. In germline, CDR1 is LNHDA, CDR2 SQIVND (reference sequence). The CDR3 loop is CASSPGGFYEQYF. DNA for the CDR3: TGTGCCAGTAGTCCGGGGGGCTTCTACGAGCAGTACTTC.

This chain links TRBV6-5 with TRBJ2-2; TRBD1 aligns across 10 bases. Germline CDR1 and CDR2: MNHEY and SVGAGI. This CDR3 is 12 amino acids long. J was trimmed by 6 bases and V by 8 bases; bases with no gene match: 0. The CDR3 reads CASGTGAGELFF. The CDR3 coding sequence is TGTGCCAGCGGGACAGGGGCCGGGGAGCTGTTTTTT.

The chain couples TRBV2 to TRBJ1-3; D might be TRBD1 (6 bases). Germline-derived CDR1 and CDR2 are SNHLY and FYNNEI. Trimming removed 7 bases at V and 3 bases at J, with 22 bases between. This CDR3 has 17 amino acids. This chain's CDR3 is CASNNHPGGADGNTIYF. The CDR3, as DNA: TGTGCCAGCAACAACCATCCGGGGGGCGCTGATGGAAACACCATATATTTT.

V gene TRBV10-3 combines with J gene TRBJ1-5, with TRBD1 as a possible D gene (5 bases). Germline CDR1 ENHRY, CDR2 SYGVKD. With 3 bases removed from V and 4 bases from J, the gap between germline ends came to 10 bases. CDR3 length equals 14 residues. The CDR3 coding sequence is TGTGCCATCAGTGACGGGGGGATGAATCAGCCCCAGCATTTT. Translation gives CAISDGGMNQPQHF.